This is a list of T cell receptor beta chains from one sample in a study of T cells after yellow fever vaccination. MiXCR, applied by TCRdb to the 5' RACE reads, yields one record per CDR3 protein. The data contain more than 300,000 distinct CDR3 sequences, around 7% of them singletons. Sample: PBMCs, taken around 45 days after the first yellow fever vaccination. These receptor sequences come from a man aged 18-30 years who received the YFV17D yellow fever vaccine. Both conserved end residues are part of each CDR3. Fields, in order: clone size, V gene, J gene, D gene, CDR3 protein, CDR3 DNA. D genes are given only for firm matches. Expanded clones are given a class, and other clones once, few, many or no size at all.

clone size: few
V gene: TRBV3-1
J gene: TRBJ1-6
D gene: -
CDR3 protein: CASSQAWNSPLHF
CDR3 DNA: TGTGCCAGCAGCCAAGCCTGGAATTCACCCCTCCACTTT

clone size: -
V gene: TRBV28
J gene: TRBJ1-5
D gene: TRBD1
CDR3 protein: CASSHRTGLNQPQHF
CDR3 DNA: TGTGCCAGCAGTCATCGGACAGGGTTGAATCAGCCCCAGCATTTT

clone size: many
V gene: TRBV7-9
J gene: TRBJ1-2
D gene: -
CDR3 protein: CASSLAQSKNYYTF
CDR3 DNA: TGTGCCAGCAGCTTGGCTCAATCTAAGAATTACTACACCTTC

clone size: many
V gene: TRBV20-1
J gene: TRBJ2-3
D gene: -
CDR3 protein: CSASSGATDTQYF
CDR3 DNA: TGCAGTGCTAGTTCAGGCGCCACAGATACGCAGTATTTT

clone size: many
V gene: TRBV5-5
J gene: TRBJ2-7
D gene: -
CDR3 protein: CASSLVATGVYEQYF
CDR3 DNA: TGTGCCAGCAGCTTGGTGGCCACTGGGGTTTACGAGCAGTACTTC

clone size: few
V gene: TRBV3-1
J gene: TRBJ1-2
D gene: TRBD1
CDR3 protein: CASSQTQTGGLGYTF
CDR3 DNA: TGTGCCAGCAGCCAGACTCAGACAGGGGGATTGGGCTACACCTTC

clone size: few
V gene: TRBV15
J gene: TRBJ1-1
D gene: -
CDR3 protein: CATSSKLNTEAFF
CDR3 DNA: TGTGCCACCAGCAGTAAATTGAACACTGAAGCTTTCTTT

clone size: many
V gene: TRBV15
J gene: TRBJ1-5
D gene: -
CDR3 protein: CATSRDSEQPQHF
CDR3 DNA: TGTGCCACCAGCAGAGATTCGGAACAGCCCCAGCATTTT

clone size: -
V gene: TRBV10-2
J gene: TRBJ2-3
D gene: -
CDR3 protein: CASSELGGAGTDTQYF
CDR3 DNA: TGCGCCAGCAGTGAGTTGGGGGGGGCCGGTACAGATACGCAGTATTTT

clone size: -
V gene: TRBV12-3/TRBV12-4
J gene: TRBJ1-1
D gene: -
CDR3 protein: CASSLQGHTEAFF
CDR3 DNA: TGTGCCAGCAGCCTGCAGGGTCACACTGAAGCTTTCTTT

clone size: few
V gene: TRBV6-1
J gene: TRBJ2-2
D gene: TRBD2
CDR3 protein: CASKGLGAGAAGELFF
CDR3 DNA: TGTGCCAGCAAGGGTTTAGGAGCGGGGGCTGCCGGGGAGCTGTTTTTT

clone size: -
V gene: TRBV4-1
J gene: TRBJ1-5
D gene: -
CDR3 protein: CASSQDPRGNQPQHF
CDR3 DNA: TGCGCCAGCAGCCAAGATCCCCGCGGCAATCAGCCCCAGCATTTT

clone size: -
V gene: TRBV3-1
J gene: TRBJ2-7
D gene: TRBD1
CDR3 protein: CASSQGTGVYEQYF
CDR3 DNA: TGTGCCAGCAGCCAAGGGACAGGGGTTTACGAGCAGTACTTC

clone size: few
V gene: TRBV15
J gene: TRBJ2-2
D gene: -
CDR3 protein: CATKAGGRVGELFF
CDR3 DNA: TGTGCCACCAAGGCCGGGGGGCGGGTCGGGGAGCTGTTTTTT

clone size: -
V gene: TRBV6-5
J gene: TRBJ2-5
D gene: -
CDR3 protein: CASTLLRAGTQTQYF
CDR3 DNA: TGTGCCAGCACCCTTTTACGGGCAGGGACGCAGACCCAGTACTTC

clone size: many
V gene: TRBV20-1
J gene: TRBJ2-1
D gene: TRBD1
CDR3 protein: CSARGSGTDGVEQFF
CDR3 DNA: TGCAGTGCTAGGGGCTCCGGGACAGACGGAGTTGAGCAGTTCTTC

clone size: few
V gene: TRBV28
J gene: TRBJ2-1
D gene: -
CDR3 protein: CASTWGLAYNEQFF
CDR3 DNA: TGTGCCAGCACCTGGGGGCTCGCCTACAATGAGCAGTTCTTC

clone size: many
V gene: TRBV14
J gene: TRBJ2-7
D gene: -
CDR3 protein: CASSQEGAPREQYF
CDR3 DNA: TGTGCCAGCAGCCAAGAGGGGGCACCAAGGGAGCAGTACTTC

clone size: -
V gene: TRBV20-1
J gene: TRBJ2-3
D gene: -
CDR3 protein: CSGLGREDTQYF
CDR3 DNA: TGCAGTGGTCTAGGGCGTGAAGATACGCAGTATTTT

clone size: few
V gene: TRBV9
J gene: TRBJ2-1
D gene: -
CDR3 protein: CASSVDLLGREQFF
CDR3 DNA: TGTGCCAGCAGCGTAGATCTCCTAGGCCGTGAGCAGTTCTTC

clone size: many
V gene: TRBV12-3/TRBV12-4
J gene: TRBJ1-2
D gene: -
CDR3 protein: CASSKDRLDGGYTF
CDR3 DNA: TGTGCCAGCAGTAAGGACCGTCTAGACGGTGGCTACACCTTC

clone size: -
V gene: TRBV19
J gene: TRBJ2-1
D gene: TRBD2
CDR3 protein: CASRERGVNNEQFF
CDR3 DNA: TGTGCCAGTAGAGAGCGGGGGGTCAACAATGAGCAGTTCTTC

clone size: -
V gene: TRBV4-1
J gene: TRBJ2-2
D gene: TRBD2
CDR3 protein: CASSLSGGALTGELFF
CDR3 DNA: TGCGCCAGCAGCCTTAGCGGGGGGGCGTTAACCGGGGAGCTGTTTTTT

clone size: many
V gene: TRBV29-1
J gene: TRBJ2-2
D gene: TRBD1
CDR3 protein: CSVGDRADGELFF
CDR3 DNA: TGCAGCGTTGGGGACAGGGCGGACGGGGAGCTGTTTTTT

clone size: few
V gene: TRBV5-1
J gene: TRBJ2-1
D gene: TRBD2
CDR3 protein: CASSLAGGGQFF
CDR3 DNA: TGCGCCAGCAGCTTGGCTGGCGGGGGGCAGTTCTTC

clone size: -
V gene: TRBV10-3
J gene: TRBJ2-2
D gene: TRBD2
CDR3 protein: CAISESASGGTGELFF
CDR3 DNA: TGTGCCATCAGTGAGTCGGCTAGCGGGGGGACCGGGGAGCTGTTTTTT

clone size: -
V gene: TRBV7-6
J gene: TRBJ2-1
D gene: TRBD1
CDR3 protein: CASSSRDSPATYNEQFF
CDR3 DNA: TGTGCCAGCAGCTCTAGGGACAGCCCCGCTACCTACAATGAGCAGTTCTTC

clone size: -
V gene: TRBV19
J gene: TRBJ2-3
D gene: TRBD2
CDR3 protein: CASSIVGPTHRGEYF
CDR3 DNA: TGTGCCAGTAGTATCGTCGGACCCACTCACCGGGGGGAGTATTTT

clone size: few
V gene: TRBV7-2
J gene: TRBJ1-4
D gene: TRBD1
CDR3 protein: CASSVTPGGGEKLFF
CDR3 DNA: TGTGCCAGCAGCGTCACTCCAGGGGGCGGGGAAAAACTGTTTTTT

clone size: -
V gene: TRBV2
J gene: TRBJ2-1
D gene: TRBD2
CDR3 protein: CASSDRAGGLYNEQFF
CDR3 DNA: TGTGCCAGCAGTGATCGGGCGGGGGGGCTTTACAATGAGCAGTTCTTC

clone size: -
V gene: TRBV11-2
J gene: TRBJ1-6
D gene: -
CDR3 protein: CASSLWPGDHFSYNSPLHF
CDR3 DNA: TGTGCCAGCAGCTTATGGCCAGGGGACCATTTCTCCTATAATTCACCCCTCCACTTT

clone size: -
V gene: TRBV5-4
J gene: TRBJ2-1
D gene: TRBD2
CDR3 protein: CASSSPSQRGASYNEQFF
CDR3 DNA: TGTGCCAGCAGCTCCCCCTCACAGCGGGGGGCTTCATACAATGAGCAGTTCTTC

clone size: -
V gene: TRBV4-1
J gene: TRBJ1-6
D gene: -
CDR3 protein: CASSPSGTRPNSPLHF
CDR3 DNA: TGCGCCAGCAGCCCTTCTGGGACAAGACCTAATTCACCCCTCCACTTT

clone size: many
V gene: TRBV12-3/TRBV12-4
J gene: TRBJ1-1
D gene: -
CDR3 protein: CASSLYGGSNTEAFF
CDR3 DNA: TGTGCCAGCAGTTTATACGGGGGGTCGAACACTGAAGCTTTCTTT

clone size: few
V gene: TRBV6-1
J gene: TRBJ2-1
D gene: -
CDR3 protein: CASSAGTLGNEQFF
CDR3 DNA: TGTGCCAGCAGTGCCGGCACTCTTGGAAATGAGCAGTTCTTC

clone size: few
V gene: TRBV5-1
J gene: TRBJ2-3
D gene: -
CDR3 protein: CASSFEGSTDTQYF
CDR3 DNA: TGCGCCAGCAGCTTCGAGGGGAGCACAGATACGCAGTATTTT

clone size: few
V gene: TRBV12-3/TRBV12-4
J gene: TRBJ2-1
D gene: -
CDR3 protein: CASSSKSPNYSYNEQFF
CDR3 DNA: TGTGCCAGCAGTTCCAAGTCACCTAACTACTCCTACAATGAGCAGTTCTTC

clone size: many
V gene: TRBV28
J gene: TRBJ2-2
D gene: TRBD2
CDR3 protein: CASSSTSGMTGELFF
CDR3 DNA: TGTGCCAGCAGTTCGACTAGCGGGATGACCGGGGAGCTGTTTTTT

clone size: few
V gene: TRBV7-3
J gene: TRBJ2-6
D gene: -
CDR3 protein: CASSPRGGEANVLTF
CDR3 DNA: TGTGCCAGCAGCCCCAGGGGGGGCGAGGCCAACGTCCTGACTTTC

clone size: -
V gene: TRBV5-1
J gene: TRBJ1-1
D gene: -
CDR3 protein: CASSEQGGNTEAFF
CDR3 DNA: TGCGCCAGCAGCGAACAAGGGGGGAACACTGAAGCTTTCTTT

clone size: few
V gene: TRBV7-2
J gene: TRBJ2-2
D gene: TRBD1
CDR3 protein: CASSLAGQWNTGELFF
CDR3 DNA: TGTGCCAGCAGCTTAGCGGGACAGTGGAACACCGGGGAGCTGTTTTTT